Sequencing of this TCR beta chain was carried out in a study of T-cell memory formation after mild COVID-19. Findings and caveats of the study: Clones that shrank (day 15 to 85) were balanced CD4/CD8, whereas later expanders leaned CD4+. The authors left the SARS-CoV-2 specificity of second-wave clones peaking on day 37 unconfirmed.

With constant-segment primers, 5'RACE yielded cDNA libraries of TCR alpha and TCR beta that carried sample barcodes and UMIs. One entry per CDR3 protein, called by TCRdb with MiXCR from the 5' RACE reads. The profile covers under 250,000 distinct CDR3 sequences, with 9.5% appearing a single time and 3% to 4.5% taken by the ten largest. Germline V lookup: CDR1 SGHRS, CDR2 YFSETQ. The CDR3 totals 16 residues. V shed 2 bases, J shed 7 bases, and the junction held 7 bases outside the gene matches. In its sample, this clonotype was seen a few times. What it recognizes is unknown. Material: PBMCs or a T cell subset sorted from them (not recorded which). This sequence joins TRBV5-1 and TRBJ2-2; 11 bases align to TRBD1. The TCR was taken from a man in his late teens or twenties who had mild COVID-19 (a few samples of this study predate the infection). Cell type and time point are not known. The CDR3 DNA reads as TGCGCCAGCAGCTTCCCGGACAGGGGGCAGGACGGGGAGCTGTTTTTT. Its translation: CASSFPDRGQDGELFF.